This TCR beta chain was sequenced in a study of T cell responses to AZD1222 COVID-19 vaccine. General study findings and limits: It was only 6 or 7 AZD1222 recipients who were seropositive at baseline. Reportedly, close to half of spike-specific TCRs are directed against unmutated variant regions. Repertoires were obtained only post-peak T cell response. A mostly white British donor set with more females was recruited, and clonal diversity was possibly underestimated.

The CDR3 has 14 amino acids. Looked up from germline, CDR1 is SEHNR and CDR2 is FQNEAQ (reference sequence). The V gene lost 2 bases and the J gene lost 1 base, with 8 bases spanning the gap. TCRdb's copy holds only in-frame clones and misses some; the assay was immunoSEQ multiplex PCR. The sample shows around 130,000 clones, more than 85% of them seen only once. A remark on this clone: Its antigen is unidentified.

The sample consisted of peripheral blood, taken 28 days after the second AZD1222 dose. The chain links TRBV7-9 to TRBJ1-1; D is undetermined. This TCR derives from an adult who received the AZD1222 COVID-19 vaccine. DNA for the CDR3: TGTGCCAGCAGCTTATACACAGCGAACACTGAAGCTTTCTTT. This gives the protein CASSLYTANTEAFF. The variable domain in full, with the rest retrieved from reference TRBV7-9 and TRBJ1-1, is DTGVSQNPRHKITKRGQNVTFRCDPISEHNRLYWYRQTLGQGPEFLTYFQNEAQLEKSRLLSDRFSAERPKGSFSTLEIQRTEQGDSAMYLCASSLYTANTEAFFGQGTRLTVV.